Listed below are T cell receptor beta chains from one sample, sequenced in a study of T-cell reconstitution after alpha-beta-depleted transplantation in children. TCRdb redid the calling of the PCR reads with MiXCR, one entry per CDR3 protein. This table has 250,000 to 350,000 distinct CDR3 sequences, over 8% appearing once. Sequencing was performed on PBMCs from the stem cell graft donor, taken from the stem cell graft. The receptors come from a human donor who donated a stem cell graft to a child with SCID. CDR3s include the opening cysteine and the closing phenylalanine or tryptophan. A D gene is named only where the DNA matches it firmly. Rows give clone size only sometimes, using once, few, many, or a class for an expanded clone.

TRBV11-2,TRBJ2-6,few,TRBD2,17,CASSLGLVYSGANVLTF,TGTGCCAGCAGCCTTGGACTAGTCTACTCTGGGGCCAACGTCCTGACTTTC
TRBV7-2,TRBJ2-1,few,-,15,CASSFTSQGNNEQFF,TGTGCCAGCAGCTTTACTAGCCAGGGGAACAATGAGCAGTTCTTC
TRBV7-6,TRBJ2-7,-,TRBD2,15,CASSLLAGGPDEQYF,TGTGCCAGCAGCTTGTTAGCGGGGGGGCCGGACGAGCAGTACTTC
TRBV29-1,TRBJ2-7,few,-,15,CSVEQETAPNYEQYF,TGCAGCGTTGAACAGGAAACAGCCCCAAACTACGAGCAGTACTTC
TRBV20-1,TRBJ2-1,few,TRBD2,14,CSGKGLASYNEQFF,TGCAGTGGGAAGGGACTAGCAAGCTACAATGAGCAGTTCTTC
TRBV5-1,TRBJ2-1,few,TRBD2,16,CASSLEAGTSINEQFF,TGCGCCAGCAGCTTGGAAGCGGGGACTAGTATCAATGAGCAGTTCTTC
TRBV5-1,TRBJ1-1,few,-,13,CASSLLGSTEAFF,TGCGCCAGCAGCTTACTAGGGTCCACTGAAGCTTTCTTT
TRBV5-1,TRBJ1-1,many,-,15,CASSLWGEDRTEAFF,TGCGCCAGCAGCTTATGGGGAGAAGATAGAACTGAAGCTTTCTTT
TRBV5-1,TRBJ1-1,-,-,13,CASRSQQNTEAFF,TGCGCCAGCAGAAGTCAACAAAACACTGAAGCTTTCTTT
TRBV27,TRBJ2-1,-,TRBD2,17,CASSLELAGGRFGEQFF,TGTGCCAGCAGTTTAGAACTAGCGGGGGGGCGTTTCGGTGAGCAGTTCTTC
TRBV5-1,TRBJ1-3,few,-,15,CASSWSGQQLNTIYF,TGCGCCAGCAGCTGGAGTGGACAGCAACTAAACACCATATATTTT
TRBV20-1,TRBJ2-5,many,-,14,CSASFLGRQETQYF,TGCAGTGCTTCTTTTCTGGGCAGGCAAGAGACCCAGTACTTC
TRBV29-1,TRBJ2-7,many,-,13,CSVEHGGAYEQYF,TGCAGCGTTGAACACGGGGGAGCCTACGAGCAGTACTTC
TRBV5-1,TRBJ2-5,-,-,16,CASSLALSETTGTQYF,TGCGCCAGCAGCTTGGCCCTTAGTGAGACTACCGGTACCCAGTACTTC
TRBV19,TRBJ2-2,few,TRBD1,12,CAGRTGPGELFF,TGTGCCGGACGGACAGGGCCCGGGGAGCTGTTTTTT
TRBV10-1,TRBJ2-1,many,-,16,CASSERPQVNYNEQFF,TGCGCCAGCAGTGAGCGGCCGCAAGTTAACTACAATGAGCAGTTCTTC